The rows below give T cell receptor beta chains drawn from one sample of a study of shared clonotypes between healthy human individuals. Using immunoSEQ multiplex PCR, the repertoire was profiled, and TCRdb retains in-frame clones only, with some absent. The repertoire includes 2.5 million or so clones, over 85% of them detected once, and roughly 0.15% sits in the top ten. Sequencing input: naive CD4+ T cells sorted from blood. Receptors were obtained from a young man in good health. Each CDR3 is given with its conserved first and last residue. D genes are given only for firm matches. Size tells how often a clone was seen (once, few, many) or the class of an expanded clone, and some rows leave it out.

j_call: TRBJ1-3; d_call: TRBD1; clone_size: .; v_call: TRBV9; cdr3_nt: TGTGCCAGCAGCGCGACAGGGTCGAGAGGATCTGGAAACACCATATATTTT; cdr3_aa: CASSATGSRGSGNTIYF
j_call: TRBJ2-2; d_call: .; clone_size: .; v_call: TRBV7-2; cdr3_nt: TGTGCCAGCAGCTTGAACGGGCCGATGAACACCGGGGAGCTGTTTTTT; cdr3_aa: CASSLNGPMNTGELFF
j_call: TRBJ2-7; d_call: .; clone_size: .; v_call: TRBV6-6; cdr3_nt: TGTGCCAGCAGTTTCCCCTCCCCTGGGGAGCAGTACTTC; cdr3_aa: CASSFPSPGEQYF
j_call: TRBJ2-7; d_call: .; clone_size: .; v_call: TRBV27; cdr3_nt: TGTGCCAGCAGCCTCTCTCGGCCTCTACCGGGAAGGTACGAGCAGTACTTC; cdr3_aa: CASSLSRPLPGRYEQYF
j_call: TRBJ1-5; d_call: .; clone_size: few; v_call: TRBV19; cdr3_nt: TGTGCCAGTAGCGTCAGGGACGGGAATCAGCCCCAGCATTTT; cdr3_aa: CASSVRDGNQPQHF
j_call: TRBJ1-5; d_call: .; clone_size: .; v_call: TRBV6-1; cdr3_nt: TGTGCCAGCAGTCTCCGGGAAGGCGGTAATCAGCCCCAGCATTTT; cdr3_aa: CASSLREGGNQPQHF
j_call: TRBJ2-5; d_call: .; clone_size: .; v_call: TRBV7-8; cdr3_nt: TGTGCCAGCAGCTTTGTTCAGCCCGGGTACCAAGAGACCCAGTACTTC; cdr3_aa: CASSFVQPGYQETQYF
j_call: TRBJ1-6; d_call: .; clone_size: .; v_call: TRBV11-2; cdr3_nt: TGTGCCAGCAGCCTCAGGGGCTTTAATTCACCCCTCCACTTT; cdr3_aa: CASSLRGFNSPLHF
j_call: TRBJ2-7; d_call: .; clone_size: .; v_call: TRBV5-4; cdr3_nt: TGTGCCAGCAGCCCGGAGGCAGGCCGATCGGGGGAGCAGTACTTC; cdr3_aa: CASSPEAGRSGEQYF
j_call: TRBJ2-7; d_call: TRBD2; clone_size: .; v_call: TRBV10-3; cdr3_nt: TGTGCCATCAAGTCTAGCGGGATGGCCTACGAGCAGTACTTC; cdr3_aa: CAIKSSGMAYEQYF
j_call: TRBJ1-4; d_call: .; clone_size: .; v_call: TRBV2; cdr3_nt: TGTGCCAGCATCCGGGAGCTCAGTGAAAAACTGTTTTTT; cdr3_aa: CASIRELSEKLFF
j_call: TRBJ2-7; d_call: TRBD1; clone_size: .; v_call: TRBV6-6; cdr3_nt: TGTGCCAGCAGTTACATGGACAGGGCCTACGAGCAGTACTTC; cdr3_aa: CASSYMDRAYEQYF
j_call: TRBJ2-5; d_call: TRBD1; clone_size: .; v_call: TRBV13; cdr3_nt: TGTGCCAGCAGCTTAGGTAGGACAGGTGGGGGAGAGACCCAGTACTTC; cdr3_aa: CASSLGRTGGGETQYF
j_call: TRBJ2-4; d_call: .; clone_size: .; v_call: TRBV12-5; cdr3_nt: TGTGCTAGTGGCGGCGGTAACGGCAAAAACATTCAGTACTTC; cdr3_aa: CASGGGNGKNIQYF
j_call: TRBJ1-2; d_call: .; clone_size: once; v_call: TRBV28; cdr3_nt: TGTGCCAGCAGTTTCCAGCTTAACTATGGCTACACCTTC; cdr3_aa: CASSFQLNYGYTF
j_call: TRBJ2-1; d_call: TRBD2; clone_size: .; v_call: TRBV2; cdr3_nt: TGTGCCAGCAGTGAGGTAACTAGCGGGAGGGGTGAGCAGTTCTTC; cdr3_aa: CASSEVTSGRGEQFF
j_call: TRBJ2-1; d_call: .; clone_size: .; v_call: TRBV5-1; cdr3_nt: TGCGCCAGCAGCTTGGCCGTGGGTACGTATGAGCAGTTCTTC; cdr3_aa: CASSLAVGTYEQFF
j_call: TRBJ2-5; d_call: .; clone_size: .; v_call: TRBV7-9; cdr3_nt: TGTGCCAGCAGCTTAGAGGGTATAGAGACCCAGTACTTC; cdr3_aa: CASSLEGIETQYF
j_call: TRBJ1-3; d_call: .; clone_size: .; v_call: TRBV12-5; cdr3_nt: TGTGCTAGTGGCCATTATTCCGGAAACACCATATATTTT; cdr3_aa: CASGHYSGNTIYF
j_call: TRBJ2-7; d_call: TRBD1; clone_size: .; v_call: TRBV19; cdr3_nt: TGTGCCAGTAGCCCTCTTCGACAGGGGGCCTACGAGCAGTACTTC; cdr3_aa: CASSPLRQGAYEQYF
j_call: TRBJ2-6; d_call: .; clone_size: .; v_call: TRBV27; cdr3_nt: TGTGCCAGCAGTTTATCAGGGGGGACCCTCTCTGGGGCCAACGTCCTGACTTTC; cdr3_aa: CASSLSGGTLSGANVLTF
j_call: TRBJ1-4; d_call: TRBD1; clone_size: .; v_call: TRBV27; cdr3_nt: TGTGCCAGCAGTTTGGACAGGGGGCGCGTAACTAATGAAAAACTGTTTTTT; cdr3_aa: CASSLDRGRVTNEKLFF
j_call: TRBJ2-7; d_call: .; clone_size: once; v_call: TRBV10-3; cdr3_nt: TGTGCCATCTCCCTGGGCGGGGCCTACGAGCAGTACTTC; cdr3_aa: CAISLGGAYEQYF
j_call: TRBJ2-7; d_call: .; clone_size: .; v_call: TRBV27; cdr3_nt: TGTGCCAGCACCCAACGGCCGGGCCCAGGCTGGGGGGAGCAGTACTTC; cdr3_aa: CASTQRPGPGWGEQYF
j_call: TRBJ1-6; d_call: .; clone_size: .; v_call: TRBV7-8; cdr3_nt: TGTGCCAGCAGCTTAGTTGAAACAGCTTCACCCCTCCACTTT; cdr3_aa: CASSLVETASPLHF
j_call: TRBJ1-1; d_call: .; clone_size: .; v_call: TRBV29-1; cdr3_nt: TGCAGCGTTGTGAGGGGCATGAACACTGAAGCTTTCTTT; cdr3_aa: CSVVRGMNTEAFF
j_call: TRBJ2-1; d_call: .; clone_size: .; v_call: TRBV5-1; cdr3_nt: TGCGCCAGCGGACGGCAGGAATCCTACAATGAGCAGTTCTTC; cdr3_aa: CASGRQESYNEQFF
j_call: TRBJ2-7; d_call: TRBD2; clone_size: once; v_call: TRBV6-1; cdr3_nt: TGTGCCAGCAGCAGGACTAGCGGGGGACAGTACGAGCAGTACTTC; cdr3_aa: CASSRTSGGQYEQYF
j_call: TRBJ1-2; d_call: TRBD1; clone_size: once; v_call: TRBV9; cdr3_nt: TGTGCCAGCAGCACAGGGACAGGAGGGGACTATGGCTACACCTTC; cdr3_aa: CASSTGTGGDYGYTF
j_call: TRBJ2-4; d_call: .; clone_size: .; v_call: TRBV10-1; cdr3_nt: TGCGCCAGCAGTGAGTTTGGCGGAGGGAGAACCAAAAACATTCAGTACTTC; cdr3_aa: CASSEFGGGRTKNIQYF
j_call: TRBJ1-2; d_call: .; clone_size: .; v_call: TRBV7-3; cdr3_nt: TGTGCCAGCAGCTCGCCCCTGGACAGCTATGGCTACACCTTC; cdr3_aa: CASSSPLDSYGYTF
j_call: TRBJ1-1; d_call: .; clone_size: .; v_call: TRBV6-5; cdr3_nt: TGTGCCAGCAGTTACTCCCGCACTGAAGCTTTCTTT; cdr3_aa: CASSYSRTEAFF
j_call: TRBJ2-2; d_call: TRBD2; clone_size: .; v_call: TRBV6-5; cdr3_nt: TGTGCCAGCAGTTACGGGGCTAGCGGGAGCAAAGGGGAGCTGTTTTTT; cdr3_aa: CASSYGASGSKGELFF
j_call: TRBJ1-3; d_call: .; clone_size: .; v_call: TRBV25-1; cdr3_nt: TGTGCCAGCAGTGAATCTCGGGACACCATATATTTT; cdr3_aa: CASSESRDTIYF
j_call: TRBJ2-3; d_call: TRBD2; clone_size: .; v_call: TRBV7-2; cdr3_nt: TGTGCCAGCAGCTTACCCGAGCGGGGGCCCTACACAGATACGCAGTATTTT; cdr3_aa: CASSLPERGPYTDTQYF
j_call: TRBJ2-3; d_call: .; clone_size: .; v_call: TRBV2; cdr3_nt: TGTGCCAGCAGTGACGAGGGGGGGTCGGATACGCAGTATTTT; cdr3_aa: CASSDEGGSDTQYF
j_call: TRBJ1-5; d_call: .; clone_size: once; v_call: TRBV7-3; cdr3_nt: TGTGCCAGCAGCTTAACGGGCAGCCCTAATCAGCCCCAGCATTTT; cdr3_aa: CASSLTGSPNQPQHF
j_call: TRBJ1-1; d_call: TRBD1; clone_size: .; v_call: TRBV5-4; cdr3_nt: TGTGCCAGCAGTCTTGGGGGACAGGTCTACGGGAACACTGAAGCTTTCTTT; cdr3_aa: CASSLGGQVYGNTEAFF
j_call: TRBJ1-2; d_call: .; clone_size: .; v_call: TRBV28; cdr3_nt: TGTGCCAGCAGTCCCATCCGTTTTTCGGGGACATCCTATGGCTACACCTTC; cdr3_aa: CASSPIRFSGTSYGYTF